These 15 T cell receptor beta chains originate from one sample sequenced in a study of blood T cell repertoires in COVID-19. Profiling relied on immunoSEQ multiplex PCR, and the TCRdb table lists in-frame clones only, not all of them. The sample contains 210,000 or so clones, around 80% of which appear only once. The specimen was peripheral blood. These TCRs come from a woman older than 75 with acute or convalescent COVID-19.

The V call is TRBV5-1, the J call TRBJ1-1; TRBD1 might be the D (5 bases). V was shortened by 7 bases and J by 1 base, with 11 bases between the two germline ends. The CDR3 totals 13 residues. Germline V gives CDR1 SGHRS, CDR2 YFSETQ. CDR3 region: CASCGAANTEAFF. The CDR3 DNA is TGCGCCAGCTGCGGGGCGGCGAACACTGAAGCTTTCTTT. The whole variable domain, remainder taken from reference TRBV5-1 and TRBJ1-1, is KAGVTQTPRYLIKTRGQQVTLSCSPISGHRSVSWYQQTPGQGLQFLFEYFSETQRNKGNFPGRFSGRQFSNSRSEMNVSTLELGDSALYLCASCGAANTEAFFGQGTRLTVV.

This clone was found once. This chain connects TRBV5-8 to TRBJ2-3; D gene ambiguous. From germline, CDR1 is SGHTS and CDR2 YDEGEE. The ends were cut back, 0 bases at V and 10 bases at J, with 9 bases in the middle. The CDR3 covers 12 residues. DNA of the CDR3: TGTGCCAGCAGCTTGGACGTGTCGGCGCAGTATTTT. This translates into CASSLDVSAQYF.

The chain recombines TRBV11-3 with TRBJ1-1, with D unclear. The CDR3 loop spans 13 amino acids. Per germline, CDR1 SGHNT and CDR2 YENEEA. Between the trimmed V and J ends, which lost 1 base and 6 bases, there was a span of 9 bases. CDR3 DNA sequence: TGTGCCAGCAGCTTAGGGCCTTTGGCTGAAGCTTTCTTT. Protein: CASSLGPLAEAFF.

The chain links TRBV7-9 to TRBJ1-1; the match to TRBD1 covers 7 bases. The trim removed 5 bases at V and 11 bases at J, leaving 8 bases unmatched. Germline CDR1 and CDR2: SEHNR and FQNEAQ (reference sequence). This CDR3 is 12 amino acids long. The CDR3 DNA sequence: TGTGCCAGCAGCACCCAACAGGGGCGGGCTTTCTTT. Amino acid sequence: CASSTQQGRAFF.

This sequence joins TRBV7-9 and TRBJ1-5; the match to TRBD1 covers 8 bases. The CDR3 is 16 amino acids. The V and J ends lost 5 bases and 6 bases, in that order; junction bases with no gene match: 12. Germline V gene data show CDR1 as SEHNR and CDR2 as FQNEAQ (reference sequence). CDR3 protein: CASSPGQVGEGQPQHF. The CDR3 DNA is TGTGCCAGCAGCCCGGGACAGGTGGGAGAGGGTCAGCCCCAGCATTTT.

The V gene is TRBV6-2 or TRBV6-3, the J gene TRBJ2-3; tentatively, D is TRBD1 (6 bases). CDR3 length equals 17 residues. Germline V gene lookup returns CDR1 MNHEY and CDR2 SVGEGT. V was shortened by 6 bases and J by 3 bases, with 22 bases between the two germline ends. CDR3 DNA: TGTGCCAGCAGCTTCCCCCCCGCGACAGGCTATACAGATACGCAGTATTTT. This codes for CASSFPPATGYTDTQYF.

The CDR3 nucleotides read TGTGCCAGTAGTATGGGCAGGGGGAACTCTGGAAACACCATATATTTT. It specifies CASSMGRGNSGNTIYF. The chain uses TRBV19 and TRBJ1-3; 7 positions match TRBD1. The germline CDR1 and CDR2 sequences are LNHDA and SQIVND (reference sequence). J lost 0 bases, V lost 3 bases, and 5 bases had no gene match. This CDR3 is 16 amino acids long.

A note on this clone: At the DNA level, this CDR3 is encoded by other sequences in the same sample as well. The chain combines TRBV30 with TRBJ1-1; TRBD1 matches at 8 bases. The V gene end was trimmed by 5 bases and the J gene end by 8 bases; junction bases not matched to a gene: 7. This CDR3 contains 12 residues. Germline V gene sequence: CDR1 GTSNPN, CDR2 SVGIG (reference sequence). The CDR3 DNA reads TGTGCCTGGTCCCCAGGGGGCCCGGAAGCTTTCTTT. This encodes CAWSPGGPEAFF.

In regard to this clone: Compared with germline, one end of the junction differs, possibly owing to a read error. CDR3 DNA: TGTGCCAGCAGCGACGGGACAGGGAAAGCAAGGGTCTTT. Translated: CASSDGTGKARVF. The rearrangement links TRBV6-2 or TRBV6-3 to TRBJ1-6; 9 bases line up with TRBD1. Germline CDR1 is MNHEY and CDR2 is SVGEGT. The CDR3 runs 13 residues.

The gene calls are TRBV12-3 or TRBV12-4 and TRBJ1-2, with D perhaps matching TRBD1 (5 bases). The V end was cut by 4 bases, the J end by 8 bases, with 8 bases between. The CDR3 loop spans 11 amino acids. The CDR3 region has the DNA TGTGCCAGCAGTTCGGGGGGAGGCTACACCTTC. Translated: CASSSGGGYTF.

V gene TRBV27 combines with J gene TRBJ2-7; D perhaps matches TRBD2 (5 bases). Germline V lookup: CDR1 MNHEY, CDR2 SMNVEV (reference sequence). With 9 bases removed from V and 1 base from J, the gap between germline ends came to 16 bases. The CDR3 covers 14 residues. CDR3 region: CASSYGMASYEQYF. In DNA, the CDR3 is TGTGCCAGTTCCTACGGGATGGCTTCCTACGAGCAGTACTTC.

This clone was seen a few times. The chain joins TRBV19 to TRBJ2-3; D is ambiguous. V was pared by 7 bases and J by 5 bases, with 13 bases between. Germline V lookup: CDR1 LNHDA, CDR2 SQIVND (reference sequence). This CDR3 region has 13 residues. CDR3 DNA sequence: TGTGCCAGTACCCCCTCAGGTAGAGATACGCAGTATTTT. Translation: CASTPSGRDTQYF.

This chain connects TRBV11-2 to TRBJ2-2; TRBD1 might be the D (5 bases). Germline V gives CDR1 SGHAT, CDR2 FQNNGV. V lost 3 bases and J lost 1, with 6 bases in between. CDR3 length: 14 amino acids. CDR3 coding DNA: TGTGCCAGCAGCTTTGACAGGAACACCGGGGAGCTGTTTTTT. As protein: CASSFDRNTGELFF.

This clone turned up a few times. The chain has TRBV7-2 and TRBJ1-3; 7 bases are shared with TRBD1. The CDR3 is made up of 16 amino acids. The trim removed 5 bases at V and 4 bases at J, leaving 11 bases unmatched. Germline V lookup: CDR1 SGHTA, CDR2 FQGNSA. The CDR3 spells CASSPPRQGTGNTIYF. DNA for the CDR3: TGTGCCAGCAGCCCCCCTCGACAGGGCACCGGAAACACCATATATTTT.

In this sample, this clone turned up a few times. The genes are TRBV5-1 and TRBJ1-2, with TRBD1 identical over 12 bases. The CDR3 is 17 amino acids. Unmatched junction bases numbered 6, after V lost 0 bases and J lost 3 bases. Germline V gene data show CDR1 as SGHRS and CDR2 as YFSETQ. CDR3 DNA sequence: TGCGCCAGCAGCTTGGTGGGGACAGGGGGCGCCGACTATGGCTACACCTTC. This sequence encodes CASSLVGTGGADYGYTF.